This T cell receptor (beta chain) was documented in a study of CD8+ T cells in alopecia areata. The wider study: For the treated group, dosing was oral tofacitinib at 5 to 10 mg twice daily. Treatment with tofacitinib (6 to 18 months) was followed by 6 months off drug.

Study-level points and caveats: TCRs were shared less clearly across patients than in mice, possibly for HLA-related reasons. Greater clonality was observed in lesional scalp samples, especially alopecia totalis/universalis, versus normal scalp.

With 3 bases removed from V and 5 bases from J, the gap between germline ends came to 9 bases. Germline CDR1 reads SGHDT; CDR2 reads YYEEEE. The CDR3 covers 13 residues. RNA was extracted and reverse transcribed into cDNA as the sequencing template. Produced via immunoSEQ multiplex PCR; TCRdb's table is partial and in-frame only. The table lists roughly 19,000 clones, less than 70% of them singletons, with less than 7% in the top ten. The table lists this clone with a few counts. Its antigen remains unknown. Alopecia areata patients provided lesional scalp punch biopsies and peripheral blood. The sample consisted of skin, taken at week 0. The chain is built from TRBV5-6 and TRBJ2-1, with a weak D call TRBD1 (5 bases). This receptor was taken from a human donor with alopecia areata. The CDR3 here is CASSSDSHNEQFF. DNA for the CDR3: TGTGCCAGCAGCTCCGACAGTCACAATGAGCAGTTCTTC.